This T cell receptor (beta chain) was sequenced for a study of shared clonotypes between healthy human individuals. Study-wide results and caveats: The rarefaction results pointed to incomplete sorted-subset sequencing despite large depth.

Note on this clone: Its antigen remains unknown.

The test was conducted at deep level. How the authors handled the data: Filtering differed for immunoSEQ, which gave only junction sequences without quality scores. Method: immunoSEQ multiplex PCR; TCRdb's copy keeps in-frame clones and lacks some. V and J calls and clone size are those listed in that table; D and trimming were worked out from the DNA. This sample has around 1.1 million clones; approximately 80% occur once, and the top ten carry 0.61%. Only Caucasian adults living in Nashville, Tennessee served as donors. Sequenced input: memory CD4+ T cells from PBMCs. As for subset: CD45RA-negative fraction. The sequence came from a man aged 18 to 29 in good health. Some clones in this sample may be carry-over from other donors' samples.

The CDR3 DNA reads as TGTGCCAGCAGGCTGGGACAGTTGAACACTGAAGCTTTCTTT. Residues: CASRLGQLNTEAFF. V is TRBV28 and J is TRBJ1-1; the match to TRBD1 covers 7 bases. Germline CDR1 MDHEN, CDR2 SYDVKM. This CDR3 has 14 residues. The trim removed 6 bases at V and 0 bases at J, leaving 4 bases unmatched.